The source of this T cell receptor (beta chain) is a study of CD8 T cells in ankylosing spondylitis (dated by TCRdb to about 2017). For context, the study as a whole: The study profiled T cell receptor beta repertoires in healthy donors and ankylosing spondylitis patients to find disease-linked TCR variants. The whole study cohort included under 140 healthy donors and 25 or so ankylosing spondylitis patients. Peripheral blood samples were taken, and synovial fluid was additionally collected from ankylosing spondylitis patients.

Sequenced using an Illumina HiSeq 2500. Quantitative 5'-RACE with molecular barcodes was used to prepare TCR beta libraries. In the original analysis: A new computational method, built on a probabilistic model of VDJ rearrangement, was used to identify disease-linked TCR variants. TCRdb applied fastp at Q25 and MiXCR to the public reads, then kept only in-frame beta chains. For every CDR3 protein sequence, its rows merge into one entry that carries the most common genes and DNA. Clone size and V and J calls follow TCRdb, not the original study. The sample includes around 490,000 distinct CDR3 sequences, with under 5.5% observed a single time. Around 3.4% of the sample is held by the ten biggest clonotypes. The table lists this clonotype with many counts. The clone's antigen remains unknown. Per-base qualities were not stored, and no clone one base away is much larger. Overall results and qualifications from the work: Significant enrichment of the disease-linked clones was reported in matched synovial fluid samples from ankylosing spondylitis patients. A TCR beta motif of about 8 highly homologous amino acid variants appeared characteristic of blood from ankylosing spondylitis patients. Some of the motif variants had been reported before in the synovial fluid and blood of reactive arthritis patients, a finding that suggests common disease-initiation mechanisms. The disease-linked clones showed a CD8+ phenotype and occurred at relatively low frequencies in peripheral blood.

The CDR3, cysteine through phenylalanine, is 13 amino acids long. The sequence is cut down to CDR3 DNA, 39 bases in frame from base 1. V loses 4 bases of germline sequence and J loses 4 bases, and the interval between the two ends is 13 bases. CDR1 and CDR2 are read off the germline V gene (reference sequence) as DFQATT and SNEGSKA. The chain is assembled from TRBV20-1 and TRBJ1-2; there is no confident call for the D gene. This sequence was found in a male donor with ankylosing spondylitis. The sequencing input was blood, either unsorted or a sorted T cell fraction (not recorded which). CDR3 sequence: CSATSGTAYGYTF. The nucleotide sequence reads TGCAGTGCTACGTCGGGTACGGCCTATGGCTACACCTTC.